This T cell receptor beta chain comes out of a study of T cell changes during pregnancy in multiple sclerosis. Germline V gives CDR1 MNHEY, CDR2 SMNVEV (reference sequence). The CDR3 loop spans 15 amino acids. Trimming took off 4 bases at V and 8 bases at J, with 19 bases between the two ends. TCRdb's copy holds only in-frame clones and misses some; the assay was immunoSEQ multiplex PCR. The table lists around 80,000 clones, 85% to 95% of them singletons. The receptor comes from a female donor in good health, enrolled as a control in a pregnancy study. V and J are TRBV27 and TRBJ2-3; D might be TRBD1 (6 bases). Sequencing used peripheral blood, obtained in the second trimester of pregnancy. CDR3 bases: TGTGCCAGCAGTTCCACAGGCGAGGGGGTCGGTACGCAGTATTTT. Translated, it gives CASSSTGEGVGTQYF.